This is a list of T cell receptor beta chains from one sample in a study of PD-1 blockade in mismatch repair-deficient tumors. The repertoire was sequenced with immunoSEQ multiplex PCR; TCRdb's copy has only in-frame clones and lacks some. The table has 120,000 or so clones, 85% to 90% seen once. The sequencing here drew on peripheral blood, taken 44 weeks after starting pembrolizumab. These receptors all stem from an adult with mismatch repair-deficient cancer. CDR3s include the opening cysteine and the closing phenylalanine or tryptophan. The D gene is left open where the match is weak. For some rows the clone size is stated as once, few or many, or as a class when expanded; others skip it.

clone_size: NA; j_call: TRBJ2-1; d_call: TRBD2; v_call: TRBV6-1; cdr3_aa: CASGLAGAYNEQFF; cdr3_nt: TGTGCCAGCGGACTAGCGGGAGCGTACAATGAGCAGTTCTTC
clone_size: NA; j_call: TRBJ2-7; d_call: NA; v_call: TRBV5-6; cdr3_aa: CASSLGPGRAYEQYF; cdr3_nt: TGTGCCAGCAGCTTGGGGCCGGGGAGAGCCTACGAGCAGTACTTC
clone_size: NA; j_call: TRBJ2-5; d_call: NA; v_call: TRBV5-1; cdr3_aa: CASSERRGALRETQYF; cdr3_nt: TGCGCCAGCAGCGAACGGCGGGGTGCCTTGAGAGAGACCCAGTACTTC
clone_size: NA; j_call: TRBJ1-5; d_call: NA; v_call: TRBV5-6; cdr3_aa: CASSLSLGQPQHF; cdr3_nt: TGTGCCAGCAGCTTGTCATTAGGGCAGCCCCAGCATTTT
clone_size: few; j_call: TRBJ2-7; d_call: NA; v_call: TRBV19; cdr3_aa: CAGWDRDGYEQYF; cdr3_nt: TGTGCCGGATGGGACCGGGACGGCTACGAGCAGTACTTC
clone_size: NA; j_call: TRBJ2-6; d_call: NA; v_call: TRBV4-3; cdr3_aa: CASRLTGSGANVLTF; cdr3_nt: TGCGCCAGCAGACTCACAGGCTCTGGGGCCAACGTCCTGACTTTC
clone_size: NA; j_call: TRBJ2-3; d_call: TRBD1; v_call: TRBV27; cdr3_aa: CASQDRDTDTQYF; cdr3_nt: TGTGCCAGTCAGGACAGGGATACAGATACGCAGTATTTT
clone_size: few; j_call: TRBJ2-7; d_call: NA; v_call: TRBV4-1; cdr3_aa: CASSQGDGGSDEQYF; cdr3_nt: TGCGCCAGCAGCCAGGGGGATGGGGGGTCGGATGAGCAGTACTTC
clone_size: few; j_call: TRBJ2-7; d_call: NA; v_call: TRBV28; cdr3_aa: CASRRTARNEQYF; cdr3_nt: TGTGCCAGCAGACGGACTGCTCGTAACGAGCAGTACTTC
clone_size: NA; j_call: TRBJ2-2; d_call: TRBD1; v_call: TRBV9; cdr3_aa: CASSPGTGISIGLFF; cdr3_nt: TGTGCCAGCAGCCCTGGGACAGGCATCAGTATAGGGCTGTTTTTT
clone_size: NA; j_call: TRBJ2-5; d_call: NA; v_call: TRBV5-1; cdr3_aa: CASSVQETQYF; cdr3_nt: TGCGCCAGCAGCGTTCAAGAGACCCAGTACTTC
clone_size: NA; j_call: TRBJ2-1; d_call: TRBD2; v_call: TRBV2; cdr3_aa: CASRRQAGDYYNEQFF; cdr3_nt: TGTGCCAGCAGGAGACAAGCGGGAGATTACTACAATGAGCAGTTCTTC
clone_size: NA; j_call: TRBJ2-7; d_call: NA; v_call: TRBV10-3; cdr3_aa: CAISEFTGNRAYEQYF; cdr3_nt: TGTGCCATCAGTGAATTTACCGGGAATAGGGCCTACGAGCAGTACTTC
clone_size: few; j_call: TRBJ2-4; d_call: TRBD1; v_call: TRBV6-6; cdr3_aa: CASRAQTGLGIQYF; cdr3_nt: TGTGCCAGCAGGGCCCAGACAGGGTTGGGCATTCAGTACTTC
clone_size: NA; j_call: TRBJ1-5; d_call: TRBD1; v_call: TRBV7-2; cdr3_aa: CASSQQGDQPQHF; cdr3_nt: TGTGCCAGCAGCCAACAGGGGGATCAGCCCCAGCATTTT
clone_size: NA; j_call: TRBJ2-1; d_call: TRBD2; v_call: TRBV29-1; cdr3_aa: CSAGGQYNEQFF; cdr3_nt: TGCAGCGCGGGGGGGCAGTACAATGAGCAGTTCTTC
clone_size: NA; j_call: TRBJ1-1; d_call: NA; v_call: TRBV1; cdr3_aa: CTSSQILYINTEAFF; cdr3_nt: TGCACCAGCAGCCAGATTTTGTATATAAACACTGAAGCTTTCTTT
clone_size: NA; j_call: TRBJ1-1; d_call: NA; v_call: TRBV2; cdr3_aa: CASSAAGTEAFF; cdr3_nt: TGTGCCAGCAGTGCGGCGGGGACTGAAGCTTTCTTT
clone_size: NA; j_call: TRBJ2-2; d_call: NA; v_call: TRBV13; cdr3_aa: CASSSREVYTGELFF; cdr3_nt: TGTGCCAGCAGCTCCCGCGAGGTATACACCGGGGAGCTGTTTTTT
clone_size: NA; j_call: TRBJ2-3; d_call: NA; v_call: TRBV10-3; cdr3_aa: CAISESQGFASTDTQYF; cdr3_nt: TGTGCCATCAGTGAGTCGCAGGGGTTCGCCAGCACAGATACGCAGTATTTT
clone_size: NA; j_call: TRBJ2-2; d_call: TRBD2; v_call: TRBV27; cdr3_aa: CASSGLAGGRGTGELFF; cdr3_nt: TGTGCCAGCAGTGGACTAGCGGGAGGCCGTGGTACCGGGGAGCTGTTTTTT
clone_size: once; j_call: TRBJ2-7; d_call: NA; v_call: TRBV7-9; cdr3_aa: CASSLERAYEQYF; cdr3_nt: TGTGCCAGCAGCTTAGAAAGGGCCTACGAGCAGTACTTC
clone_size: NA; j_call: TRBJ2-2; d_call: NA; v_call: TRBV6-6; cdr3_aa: CASSYTLESGELFF; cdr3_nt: TGTGCCAGCAGTTACACACTAGAATCCGGGGAGCTGTTTTTT
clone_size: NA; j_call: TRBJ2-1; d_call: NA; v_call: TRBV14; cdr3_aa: CASSRRTGRDNEQFF; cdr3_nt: TGTGCCAGCAGCCGCCGGACAGGGAGGGACAATGAGCAGTTCTTC
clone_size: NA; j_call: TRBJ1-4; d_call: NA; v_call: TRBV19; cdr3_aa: CASSIEWGTPREKLFF; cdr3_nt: TGTGCCAGTAGTATAGAATGGGGGACACCAAGAGAAAAACTGTTTTTT
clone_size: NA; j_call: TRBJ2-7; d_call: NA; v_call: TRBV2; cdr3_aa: CASSESIASYEQYF; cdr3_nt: TGTGCCAGCAGCGAAAGCATAGCCTCCTACGAGCAGTACTTC
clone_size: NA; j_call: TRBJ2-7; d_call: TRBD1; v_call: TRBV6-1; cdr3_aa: CASSRPGQGTYEQYF; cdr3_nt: TGTGCCAGCAGCAGACCGGGACAGGGAACCTACGAGCAGTACTTC
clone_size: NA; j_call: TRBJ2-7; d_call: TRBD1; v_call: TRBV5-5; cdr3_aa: CASSLGTGLGEQYF; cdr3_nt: TGTGCCAGCAGCTTGGGGACAGGGTTGGGGGAGCAGTACTTC
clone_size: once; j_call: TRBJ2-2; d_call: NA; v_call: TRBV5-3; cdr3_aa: CARSTARGNTGELFF; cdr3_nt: TGTGCCAGAAGCACCGCTAGGGGGAACACCGGGGAGCTGTTTTTT
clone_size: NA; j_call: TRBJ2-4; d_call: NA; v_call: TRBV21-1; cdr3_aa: CASSSSQSGSEAKNIQYF; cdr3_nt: TGTGCCAGCAGCTCGTCTCAGAGCGGGAGCGAAGCCAAAAACATTCAGTACTTC
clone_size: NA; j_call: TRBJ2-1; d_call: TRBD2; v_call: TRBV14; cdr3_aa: CASSYIAGGSHNEQFF; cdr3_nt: TGTGCCAGCAGCTATATAGCGGGAGGGTCCCACAATGAGCAGTTCTTC
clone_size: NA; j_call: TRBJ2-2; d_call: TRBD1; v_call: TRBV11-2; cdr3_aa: CASSTGAGELFF; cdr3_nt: TGTGCCAGCAGCACAGGGGCAGGGGAGCTGTTTTTT
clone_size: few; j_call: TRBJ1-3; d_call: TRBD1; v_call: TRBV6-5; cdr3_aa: CANPPTGSGNTIYF; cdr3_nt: TGTGCCAACCCCCCGACAGGGTCTGGAAACACCATATATTTT
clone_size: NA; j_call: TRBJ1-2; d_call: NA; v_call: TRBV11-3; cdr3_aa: CASSLEGPGGGYTF; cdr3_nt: TGTGCCAGCAGCTTAGAGGGGCCTGGGGGTGGCTACACCTTC
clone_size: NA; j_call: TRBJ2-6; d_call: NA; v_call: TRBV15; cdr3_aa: CATSSGPSSGANVLTF; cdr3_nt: TGTGCCACCAGCAGCGGACCTAGCTCTGGGGCCAACGTCCTGACTTTC
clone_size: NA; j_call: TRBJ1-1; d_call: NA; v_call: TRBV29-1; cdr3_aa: CSVDRGGNTEAFF; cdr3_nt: TGCAGCGTTGACAGGGGAGGGAACACTGAAGCTTTCTTT
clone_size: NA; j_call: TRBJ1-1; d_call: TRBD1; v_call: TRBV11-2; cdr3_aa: CASSLEKGAITEAFF; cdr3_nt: TGTGCCAGCAGCTTAGAAAAGGGGGCGATCACTGAAGCTTTCTTT
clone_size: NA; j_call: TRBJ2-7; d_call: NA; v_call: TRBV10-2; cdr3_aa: CASSESRYEQYF; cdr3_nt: TGCGCCAGCAGTGAGTCTCGCTACGAGCAGTACTTC
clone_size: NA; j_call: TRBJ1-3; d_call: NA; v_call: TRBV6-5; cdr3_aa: CASGAYTIYF; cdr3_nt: TGTGCCAGCGGGGCATACACCATATATTTT
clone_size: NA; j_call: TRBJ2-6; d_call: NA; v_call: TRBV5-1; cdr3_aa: CASSLAPSSSGANVLTF; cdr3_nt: TGCGCCAGCAGCTTGGCCCCTTCTAGCTCTGGGGCCAACGTCCTGACTTTC
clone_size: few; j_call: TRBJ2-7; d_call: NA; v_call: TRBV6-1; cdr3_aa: CASSDSYEQYF; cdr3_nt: TGTGCCAGCAGTGATTCCTACGAGCAGTACTTC